This record concerns one T cell receptor (beta chain) sequence. Its antigen is unknown. No qualities accompany the bases; no much larger clone lies one base away. A patient counted as having stable hyperthyroidism if there was no progression to ophthalmopathy within 18 months of follow-up. Hyperthyroidism patients were newly diagnosed, with disease duration under 2 months, and aged 18 to 65 years. Patients with other autoimmune diseases, uncontrolled infections, pregnancy or lactation were excluded. Clinical symptoms, serum thyroxine, TRAb, thyroid ultrasound and orbital computed tomography formed the basis of the diagnosis. Ficoll-Paque density gradient centrifugation was used to isolate PBMCs from 10 ml of fresh peripheral blood. Total RNA was extracted using Trizol reagent, and RNA quality was checked on an Agilent 2100 Bioanalyzer. The data are from a study of Graves' ophthalmopathy and Graves' hyperthyroidism (dated by TCRdb to the late 2010s). With respect to the entire study: Peripheral blood was collected at initial diagnosis, before any treatment. To tell Graves' ophthalmopathy apart from Graves' hyperthyroidism, and to predict which patients would progress to ophthalmopathy, the study relied on TCR beta repertoire signatures. In total, over 130 blood samples were TCR-sequenced: around 42 ophthalmopathy, roughly 80 hyperthyroidism and approximately 17 hyperthyroidism-to-ophthalmopathy patients. To explore V-J signatures that distinguish ophthalmopathy from hyperthyroidism, a discovery set of around 100 patients was enrolled, made up of 43 with ophthalmopathy and some 58 with stable hyperthyroidism. The independent validation cohort included under 20 hyperthyroidism patients plus 17 patients who later progressed from hyperthyroidism to ophthalmopathy. In more than 5 hyperthyroidism patients, the T-cell repertoire of thyroid tissue was compared with the T-cell repertoire of blood. Once sampling was done, hyperthyroidism patients were given methimazole at a starting dose of 30 mg daily, while ophthalmopathy patients were given high-dose intravenous methylprednisolone. The 90 to 100 discovery patients were randomly split 7:3 into training and test sets.

For repertoire sequencing, the TCR beta CDR3 regions were amplified from RNA transcripts. HTBI primers and the Qiagen OneStep RT-PCR kit were used in a first-round RT-PCR, which was followed by a second-round multiplex PCR, size selection and purification. Sequencing of the libraries was carried out on an Illumina HiSeq2000 in paired-end mode with 100 bp reads. Per the source publication's procedure: SOAPnuke was used to process the reads, removing any read that contained adapters or uncalled bases, had a mean Phred below 15, or lacked an exact match to the constant primer or identifier. COPE v1.2.5 was used to merge the high-quality paired reads. Each unique nucleotide sequence was defined as a clonotype, and clonotypes were aligned to IMGT TRB V, D and J references with MiTCR v1.1. Analysis was restricted to V-J combinations with a frequency above 0.0001, which covered over 98% of repertoires. A TCR clonal expansion and chaos score per V-J combination was defined as the ratio of F50 clonal expansion to chaos observed in the TCRdist matrix. Welch's t-statistics and random forest were used to reduce features to some 13 V-J combinations, which were fed into a naive Bayes classifier. The Morisita-Horn index was used to measure how similar the thyroid and blood repertoires were. The public reads were reanalyzed by TCRdb: fastp trimming at Q25, MiXCR alignment, in-frame beta chains only. Rows merge per CDR3 protein into single entries with the most common DNA and genes. In this record, the V and J calls reflect TCRdb's handling and not the investigators' own analysis. Present in this sample are 500,000 to 700,000 distinct CDR3 sequences, roughly 20% of which were seen just once. The ten largest account for approximately 6.9% of the sample.

The junction carries 9 bases between V and J, which are trimmed by 3 bases and 3 bases respectively. CDR1 is given as SNHLY and CDR2 as FYNNEI, both from the germline V gene. Measured from the cysteine to the phenylalanine, the CDR3 is 13 residues long. Left in the record is the CDR3 DNA by itself, 39 bases read in frame from the first base. The investigation overall reported the following: Among expanded thyroid clonotypes with frequency above 0.001, most also showed up in blood, which suggests that blood repertoires may reflect the thyroid immune response. In validation, the model predicted ophthalmopathy progression with about 70% sensitivity and about 77% specificity; roughly 11 predicted patients were CT-confirmed with GO in a median of approximately six months. No statistical method was used to set the sample size in advance, and the investigators knew which group each participant was assigned to. In cross-validation, the 13-signature model distinguished ophthalmopathy from stable hyperthyroidism with nearly 90% sensitivity and about 84% specificity, and in the test set the corresponding values were approximately 80% and 75%.

This TCR was recovered from a young woman with stable Graves' hyperthyroidism. Some clones in this sample may be carry-over from other donors' samples. Donor details come from another sample of the same person, matched by shared clones. Here the chain combines TRBV2 and TRBJ2-7; matching of 5 bases hints at TRBD2 as the D gene. The specimen was peripheral blood. The DNA sequence follows: TGTGCCAGCAGTGAGGACTTCAACTACGAGCAGTACTTC. It is translated as CASSEDFNYEQYF.